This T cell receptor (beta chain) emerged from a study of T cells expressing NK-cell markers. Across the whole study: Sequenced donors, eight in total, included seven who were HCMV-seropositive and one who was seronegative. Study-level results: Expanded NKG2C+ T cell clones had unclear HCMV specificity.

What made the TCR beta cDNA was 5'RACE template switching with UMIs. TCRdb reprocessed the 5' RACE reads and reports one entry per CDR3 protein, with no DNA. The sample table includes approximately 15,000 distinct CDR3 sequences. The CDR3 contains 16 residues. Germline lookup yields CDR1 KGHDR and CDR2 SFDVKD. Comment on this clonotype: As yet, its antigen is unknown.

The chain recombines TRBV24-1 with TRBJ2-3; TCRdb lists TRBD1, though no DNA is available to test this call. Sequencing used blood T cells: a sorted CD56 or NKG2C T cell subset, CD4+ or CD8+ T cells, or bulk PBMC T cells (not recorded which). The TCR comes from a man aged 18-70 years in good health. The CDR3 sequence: CATSDPGQGLRDTQYF.